This record covers a single TCR beta chain. Germline-derived CDR1 and CDR2 are SGHTA and FQGNSA. The CDR3 is 18 residues long. The V gene end was trimmed by 4 bases and the J gene end by 0 bases; junction bases not matched to a gene: 6. The data stem from a study of shared clonotypes between healthy human individuals. Study-wide context: The study enrolled two women and three men aged 18 to 49.

The deep-level immunoSEQ assay was used. Some clones are missing from TCRdb's copy, which holds only in-frame ones; the method was immunoSEQ multiplex PCR. Of just over 2,000,000 clones listed, roughly 94% are singletons. This sequence was found in a man younger than 30 in good health. Sequencing was done on a sample of naive CD4+ T cells sorted from blood. Regarding subset: CD45RA+ positively selected. The V gene is TRBV7-2, the J gene TRBJ2-6; 10 bases agree with TRBD2. CDR3 in amino acids: CASSSTSGALSGANVLTF. CDR3 coding DNA: TGTGCCAGCAGCTCAACTAGCGGGGCCCTCTCTGGGGCCAACGTCCTGACTTTC.